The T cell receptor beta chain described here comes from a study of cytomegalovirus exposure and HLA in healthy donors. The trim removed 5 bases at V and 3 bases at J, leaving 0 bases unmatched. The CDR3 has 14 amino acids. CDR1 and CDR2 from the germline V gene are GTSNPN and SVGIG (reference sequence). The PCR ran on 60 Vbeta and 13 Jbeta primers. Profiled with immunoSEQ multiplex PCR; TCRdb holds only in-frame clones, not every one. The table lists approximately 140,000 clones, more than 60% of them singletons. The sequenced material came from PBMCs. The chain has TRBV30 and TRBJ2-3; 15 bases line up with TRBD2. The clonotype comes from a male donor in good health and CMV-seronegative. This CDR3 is CAWGLAGGTDTQYF. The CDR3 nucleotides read TGTGCCTGGGGACTAGCGGGAGGGACAGATACGCAGTATTTT.